Listed below are T cell receptor beta chains from one sample, sequenced in a study of PD-1 blockade in classical Hodgkin lymphoma. Libraries were prepared by immunoSEQ multiplex PCR; TCRdb keeps only in-frame clonotypes and omits some of them. Of 20,000 to 30,000 clones detected, around three quarters appear once; the ten largest clones hold 8%. Sequencing used peripheral blood mononuclear cells (PBMCs), obtained before the second cycle of nivolumab. All receptors derive from a human donor with classical Hodgkin lymphoma. The CDR3 runs from the conserved cysteine through the conserved F or W.

V	J	CDR3
TRBV25-1	TRBJ2-3	CASSGGLFSQGDTQYF
TRBV6-6	TRBJ1-2	CASSYVNYGYTF
TRBV5-1	TRBJ1-4	CASSLGQSNEKLFF
TRBV7-9	TRBJ1-3	CASSPDGSGNTIYF
TRBV6-6	TRBJ2-1	CASSYSRPGYNEQFF
TRBV5-1	TRBJ1-1	CASSLERTGKAFF
TRBV6-6	TRBJ2-7	CASSYSKPAGGYEQYF
TRBV29-1	TRBJ2-7	CSAVDRAYEQYF
TRBV28	TRBJ2-7	CASSLGQGNHEQYF
TRBV7-2	TRBJ2-5	CASSLGLDWRGQETQYF
TRBV30	TRBJ2-7	CAWSVGTSVYEQYF
TRBV27	TRBJ2-7	CASSLGRFLYEQYF
TRBV6-1	TRBJ2-4	CASSPDLQNIQYF
TRBV5-1	TRBJ2-6	CASSVLGGAGANVLTF
TRBV5-6	TRBJ2-7	CASVGPSYEQYF
TRBV6-5	TRBJ2-1	CASSSGLAALLVEQFF
TRBV10-2	TRBJ2-1	CASSMTSGSPTSGDEQFF
TRBV4-3	TRBJ2-7	CASSQLPGAYEQYF
TRBV14	TRBJ1-2	CASSRGPLNYGYTF
TRBV11-2	TRBJ2-6	CASSLDWARAGANVLTF
TRBV6-1	TRBJ1-5	CASRGGPNQPQHF
TRBV5-1	TRBJ2-7	CASSQHRGLSYEQYF
TRBV6-5	TRBJ2-1	CASSYRASGHNEQFF
TRBV21-1	TRBJ2-7	CASSKGAAGGPEGYEQYF
TRBV18	TRBJ2-1	CASSSREGAFWEQFF
TRBV10-2	TRBJ2-7	CASSKTSGRTYEQYF
TRBV5-1	TRBJ1-1	CASSPARGTEAFF
TRBV6-5	TRBJ2-5	CASSYTRDRVEETQYF
TRBV18	TRBJ2-1	CASSQQGSSYNEQFF
TRBV28	TRBJ2-7	CASSFYGYEQYF
TRBV5-1	TRBJ2-7	CASSRPNYEQYF
TRBV30	TRBJ2-7	CAWSGWDQGYEQYF
TRBV7-9	TRBJ2-3	CASSLAAYKTTDTQYF
TRBV10-1	TRBJ2-3	CASSESAGLQTRYTQYF
TRBV6-5	TRBJ2-7	CASSLTGGAYEQYF
TRBV6-5	TRBJ2-1	CAGSLAGGTHEQFF
TRBV27	TRBJ2-1	CASSLRLLENEQFF
TRBV28	TRBJ2-7	CATQTGTGTYEQYF
TRBV9	TRBJ1-2	CASSGSGGRGYGYTF
TRBV14	TRBJ2-5	CASSQKTWYQETQYF
TRBV6-5	TRBJ2-7	CASSYGGSTSYEQYF
TRBV6-5	TRBJ1-2	CASSNAGNYGYTF
TRBV5-1	TRBJ1-1	CASSLGPVNTEAFF
TRBV25-1	TRBJ2-4	CASSENSLNIQYF
TRBV19	TRBJ1-5	CASSRQGGSNQPQHF
TRBV18	TRBJ1-1	CASSPLGGDTEAFF
TRBV10-3	TRBJ2-7	CAIRNISGRAVYEQYF
TRBV6-5	TRBJ2-1	CASRPRGNEQFF
TRBV19	TRBJ1-1	CASSPGRSAGGTEAFF
TRBV9	TRBJ1-3	CASSVDHSSGNTIYF
TRBV7-2	TRBJ2-3	CASSPPHRGGSPDTQYF
TRBV5-1	TRBJ2-1	CASSRSKTHWQFF
TRBV7-9	TRBJ2-3	CASSLLVVDTQYF
TRBV5-1	TRBJ2-3	CASSPPTGTADTQYF
TRBV6-1	TRBJ2-3	CASSTDRAGTDTQYF
TRBV7-7	TRBJ1-1	CASSRRVNTEAFF
TRBV5-6	TRBJ2-5	CASSRDRSAETQYF
TRBV2	TRBJ1-2	CASSGPDTEGYGYTF